There are a few counts of the clone carrying this T cell receptor beta chain. Sequencing used immunoSEQ multiplex PCR; TCRdb keeps in-frame clones, though not all of them. The sample comprises fewer than 200,000 clones, 80% to 95% of which are singletons, and roughly 4.8% rests with the top ten. This record comes from a study of blood T cell repertoires in COVID-19. V lost 5 bases to trimming and J lost 4 bases, with 20 bases between them. The CDR3 loop spans 16 amino acids. The germline V gene encodes CDR1 SEHNR and CDR2 FQNEAQ (reference sequence). The TCR sequence derives from a woman between 50 and 59 years old with acute or convalescent COVID-19. This sequence joins TRBV7-9 and TRBJ1-2; D is possibly TRBD1 (5 bases). Input material: peripheral blood. CDR3 sequence reads: CASSPWTSRNSYGYTF. The CDR3 nucleotides read TGTGCCAGCAGCCCCTGGACATCTCGAAATAGCTATGGCTACACCTTC.